The text below deals with one T cell receptor beta chain. The cohort comprised adults aged roughly 18 to 95 years residing in approximately 22 US areas. In the authors' methods: For nucleated cells, counts were estimated from reference gene primer amplification. Profiling relied on immunoSEQ multiplex PCR, and the TCRdb table lists in-frame clones only, not all of them. That table supplies the V and J calls and clone size; D and trimming were determined from the DNA. The data show fewer than 300,000 clones, 88% seen once. This sample was included in a study of blood T cell repertoires in COVID-19. Study overall: Acute and convalescent COVID-19 specimens originated in the United States, Italy and Spain. In each case, the material was cDNA or gDNA derived from T cells, B-cell-depleted T cells, or PBMCs.

The CDR3 is 14 residues long. V lost 1 base and J lost 3, with 10 bases in between. The germline CDR1 and CDR2 sequences are SGHTA and FQGNSA. Sequencing was performed on PBMCs or T cells enriched from blood (not recorded which). The chain recombines TRBV7-2 with TRBJ2-7, with unresolved D. This clonotype originated in a woman in her thirties or forties with acute COVID-19. The CDR3 protein is CASSLETGIYEQYF. Here the CDR3 DNA reads TGTGCCAGCAGCTTAGAAACGGGTATCTACGAGCAGTACTTC.